This TCR beta chain comes out of a study of cytomegalovirus exposure and HLA in healthy donors. Overall study results and limits: A later analysis linked some 18,000 TCR beta sequences to HLA alleles at 0.05 false discovery rate. Later work showed greater clonal expansion in HLA-associated TCR beta chains than in equally common others.

The PCR made use of 60 Vbeta and 13 Jbeta primers. Only in-frame clones appear in the TCRdb table, and some are missing; sequencing was by immunoSEQ multiplex PCR. The sample lists around 150,000 clones, 70% to 75% occurring once. Comments on this clone: The antigen remains unidentified.

The V segment lost 2 bases and the J segment 4 bases; nucleotides outside the gene matches: 11. The length of the CDR3 is 16 residues. The germline V gene has CDR1 MNHEY and CDR2 SMNVEV (reference sequence). The sequencing input was PBMCs. The rearrangement links TRBV27 to TRBJ2-7; 7 nucleotides line up with TRBD1. The receptor was isolated from a human donor in good health. The CDR3 DNA reads TGTGCCAGCAGTTTAAGGCTTGGGCAGGGGGTGTACGAGCAGTACTTC. It codes for CASSLRLGQGVYEQYF.